This entry concerns a single T cell receptor (beta chain). Its matching antigen is unknown. The table came from immunoSEQ multiplex PCR; TCRdb's copy has only in-frame clones and leaves some out. The sample has about 99,000 clones; approximately 93% are singletons. The data stem from a study of OX40 agonist ivuxolimab in advanced cancers. Study-level background: The group had a mean age of around 64 years, ranged from roughly 23 to 79, and was around 82% male. Notes on the study in general: On average, CD8+ T cells had more expanded clones than CD4+.

Individuals having autoimmune disease history or systemic immunosuppression were not enrolled. The clonotype originates from an adult with an advanced solid tumor such as melanoma, head and neck, liver or kidney cancer. The specimen comprised CD4+ or CD8+ T cells sorted from blood, sampled in a trial of the OX40 agonist ivuxolimab.

The CDR3 DNA sequence: TGCGCCAGCAGCCAGGCAGGGCTTCTCGGGGAGCTGTTTTTT. The encoded protein is CASSQAGLLGELFF. This chain connects TRBV4-1 to TRBJ2-2; D possibly corresponds to TRBD1 (5 bases). V lost 3 bases to trimming and J lost 7 bases, with 12 bases between them. From germline, CDR1 is MGHRA and CDR2 YSYEKL. The CDR3 sequence is 14 residues long.